Listed here are 18 T cell receptor beta chains from one sample, sequenced in a study of CD8+CD57+ T cells in acquired aplastic anemia. Template material for TCR beta VDJ and CDR3 profiling consisted of genomic DNA. TCRdb fed the reads into MiXCR, producing one record per CDR3 protein. The data contain 200,000 to 250,000 distinct CDR3 sequences, roughly 55% of them singletons. The sequencing input was sorted CD4+, CD8+, or CD8+CD57+ T cells (not recorded which) from PBMCs. The receptors stem from a human donor in good health.

J is TRBJ1-1 and V is TRBV20-1; D is perhaps TRBD1 (6 bases). This CDR3 region has 13 residues. From germline, CDR1 is DFQATT and CDR2 SNEGSKA (reference sequence). The V and J ends lost 2 bases and 2 bases respectively, with 9 bases between them. CDR3 sequence: CSARTRGNTEAFF. For the CDR3, the DNA is TGCAGTGCTAGAACCAGGGGTAACACTGAAGCTTTCTTT.

This clonotype was counted many times. The chain is built from TRBV20-1 and TRBJ2-3; D gene unclear. Germline CDR1 reads DFQATT; CDR2 reads SNEGSKA (reference sequence). The CDR3 loop spans 16 amino acids. The germline V and J ends were trimmed by 0 bases and 0 bases, with 13 bases remaining between them. This CDR3 reads CSARDQAPGSTDTQYF. As DNA, the CDR3 is TGCAGTGCTAGAGATCAAGCCCCAGGTAGCACAGATACGCAGTATTTT.

CDR3 protein: CASNTFYHSGRSSYEQYF. DNA of the CDR3: TGTGCCAGCAACACGTTTTATCACAGCGGGCGCAGCTCCTACGAGCAGTACTTC. The chain couples TRBV28 to TRBJ2-7; D may be TRBD2 (6 bases). V gave up 7 bases and J gave up 0 bases, with 25 bases separating them. Germline V CDR1 and CDR2: MDHEN, SYDVKM. The CDR3 runs to 18 residues.

There are many counts of this clonotype. In DNA form, the CDR3 reads TGTGCCAGCAGCTTCGAGGGACTAGCGGGAGGGTCAGCATACAATGAGCAGTTCTTC. Residues: CASSFEGLAGGSAYNEQFF. This chain links TRBV7-3 with TRBJ2-1, with 16 bases identical to TRBD2. The CDR3 is made up of 19 amino acids. Germline V gene data show CDR1 as SGHTA and CDR2 as FQGTGA. Trimming cost V 3 bases and J 4 bases; bases outside gene matches: 9.

In its sample, this clonotype was seen many times. This chain connects TRBV10-3 to TRBJ2-1, with TRBD2 identical over 11 bases. The CDR3 is 14 amino acids. Germline V lookup: CDR1 ENHRY, CDR2 SYGVKD. J was trimmed by 5 bases and V by 8 bases; bases with no gene match: 5. CDR3 loop: CAIYGTSGNNEQFF. The CDR3 DNA reads TGTGCCATCTACGGGACTAGCGGAAACAATGAGCAGTTCTTC.

The sample holds a few counts of this clonotype. V is TRBV5-4 and J is TRBJ2-3; 9 positions match TRBD1. Looked up from germline, CDR1 is SGHNT and CDR2 is YYREEE (reference sequence). This CDR3 contains 16 residues. Unmatched junction bases numbered 10, after V lost 4 bases and J lost 4 bases. In DNA, the CDR3 is TGTGCCAGCAGCATCCCGACAGGGGGAAGGGCAGATACGCAGTATTTT. It codes for CASSIPTGGRADTQYF.

This chain joins TRBV29-1 and TRBJ1-2; D unclear. This CDR3 spans 14 amino acids. Per germline, CDR1 SQVTM and CDR2 ANQGSEA. Trimming removed 1 base at V and 0 bases at J, with 9 bases between. The DNA for the CDR3 is TGCAGCGTTGAAGGGGCCCTGACTAACTATGGCTACACCTTC. Encoded protein: CSVEGALTNYGYTF.

V is TRBV5-1 and J is TRBJ1-1; perhaps TRBD1 as D (5 bases). V was shortened by 0 bases and J by 8 bases, with 14 bases between the two germline ends. Germline loops: CDR1 SGHRS, CDR2 YFSETQ. The CDR3 has 14 residues. The chain's CDR3 is CASSLGGAAGEAFF. The CDR3 bases are TGCGCCAGCAGCTTGGGAGGGGCGGCCGGCGAAGCTTTCTTT. Full variable domain (missing parts from reference TRBV5-1 and TRBJ1-1): KAGVTQTPRYLIKTRGQQVTLSCSPISGHRSVSWYQQTPGQGLQFLFEYFSETQRNKGNFPGRFSGRQFSNSRSEMNVSTLELGDSALYLCASSLGGAAGEAFFGQGTRLTVV.

This clonotype came up many times. The chain joins TRBV15 to TRBJ1-1, with D perhaps matching TRBD1 (5 bases). The CDR3 runs 15 residues. The V gene's germline CDR1 is LNHNV and CDR2 YYDKDF (reference sequence). V shed 0 bases and J shed 2 bases, with 10 bases lying between them. The CDR3 spells CATSREGGVNTEAFF. The CDR3 coding sequence is TGTGCCACCAGCAGAGAGGGGGGAGTTAACACTGAAGCTTTCTTT.

This sequence joins TRBV2 and TRBJ2-7, with TRBD2 matching over 12 bases. Germline V gives CDR1 SNHLY, CDR2 FYNNEI. The trim removed 7 bases at V and 0 bases at J, leaving 16 bases unmatched. The CDR3 has 19 amino acids. The CDR3 DNA follows: TGTGCCAGCAACCCCGGCGGACTAGCGGGGTCCGAGAGCTCCTACGAGCAGTACTTC. The encoded protein is CASNPGGLAGSESSYEQYF.

This clonotype was picked up one time. The chain is built from TRBV7-8 and TRBJ1-2; the D is unclear. This CDR3 is built from 13 residues. Per the germline V gene, CDR1 is SGHVS and CDR2 is FQNEAQ. Trimming left V 7 bases short and J 2 bases short, with 11 bases between. The CDR3 DNA is TGTGCCAGCACCGGTAGAACCAACTATGGCTACACCTTC. This sequence encodes CASTGRTNYGYTF.

The chain carries TRBV19 and TRBJ2-5; TRBD1 might be the D (6 bases). The CDR3 has 12 residues. V was clipped by 6 bases and J by 5 bases, with 10 bases between them. In germline, CDR1 is LNHDA, CDR2 SQIVND (reference sequence). CDR3 in DNA: TGTGCCAGTAGCTCTGACAGGGAGACCCAGTACTTC. Translation: CASSSDRETQYF.

The V and J genes are TRBV7-9 and TRBJ2-7, with 7 positions matching TRBD2. Germline loops: CDR1 SEHNR, CDR2 FQNEAQ (reference sequence). The CDR3 is 15 residues long. V lost 1 base, J lost 1 base, and 4 bases stayed unmatched. The CDR3 DNA follows: TGTGCCAGCAGCTTAGTAGCGGGTTATTCCTACGAGCAGTACTTC. This encodes CASSLVAGYSYEQYF.

The CDR3 DNA is TGTGCCAGCAGAGGAAGCGTGAGCGGACACTACGAGCAGTACTTC. It is translated as CASRGSVSGHYEQYF. V is TRBV2 and J is TRBJ2-7; D possibly uses TRBD1 or TRBD2 (5 bases each). Trimming removed 6 bases from V and 3 bases from J, with 18 bases in between. CDR3 length: 15 residues. Per germline, CDR1 SNHLY and CDR2 FYNNEI. Full variable domain (remainder filled in from reference TRBV2 and TRBJ2-7): EPEVTQTPSHQVTQMGQEVILRCVPISNHLYFYWYRQILGQKVEFLVSFYNNEISEKSEIFDDQFSVERPDGSNFTLKIRSTKLEDSAMYFCASRGSVSGHYEQYFGPGTRLTVT.

CDR3 sequence (DNA): TGTGCTAGTGGTTTGGAAGCGGGGACTAACTATGGCTACACCTTC. It is translated as CASGLEAGTNYGYTF. V gene TRBV12-5 combines with J gene TRBJ1-2, with D unresolved. This CDR3 is 15 amino acids long. Germline V gives CDR1 LGHNT, CDR2 FRNRAP. The V end lost 1 base, the J end lost 0 bases, and 9 bases lay between the germline ends.

The chain is built from TRBV20-1 and TRBJ2-7, with 7 positions matching TRBD1. The ends lost 3 bases at V and 2 bases at J; junction bases unmatched: 7. This CDR3 region has 14 residues. CDR1 DFQATT and CDR2 SNEGSKA come from the germline V gene (reference sequence). Written as DNA, the CDR3 is TGCAGTGCTAGGGACGACAGGGTCACCTACGAGCAGTACTTC. It encodes CSARDDRVTYEQYF.

This chain links TRBV2 with TRBJ2-5, with TRBD1 matching 10 bases. Trimming removed 6 bases from V and 5 bases from J; junction bases left unmatched: 3. Germline values: CDR1 SNHLY, CDR2 FYNNEI. The CDR3 is 13 residues long. The CDR3 region is CASRGQGGETQYF. Written as DNA, the CDR3 is TGTGCCAGCAGAGGACAGGGGGGCGAGACCCAGTACTTC.

This clonotype was recorded many times. The rearrangement uses TRBV4-3 and TRBJ2-7; possibly TRBD1 for D (6 bases). The germline V and J ends were trimmed by 4 bases and 0 bases, with 10 bases remaining between them. The germline V gene has CDR1 LGHNA and CDR2 YSLEER. This CDR3 is built from 14 residues. CDR3 coding DNA: TGCGCCAGCAGCCCGGACAGTAGCTCCTACGAGCAGTACTTC. Its protein is CASSPDSSSYEQYF.